This TCR beta chain was captured in a study of T cells after yellow fever vaccination. TCRdb processed the 5' RACE reads anew with MiXCR; each CDR3 protein has one entry. The repertoire holds a few hundred thousand distinct CDR3 sequences, with around 9.3% as singletons. This clonotype was picked up many times. The clonotype comes from a man younger than 30 who received the YFV17D yellow fever vaccine. This material consisted of CD4+ T cells sorted from PBMCs, taken 5 days after the yellow fever booster vaccination.

Here the CDR3 reads CASSLATRGYEQYF. The CDR3 DNA reads as TGTGCCAGCAGCTTAGCCACTCGGGGGTACGAGCAGTACTTC. The chain joins TRBV7-2 to TRBJ2-7, with D tentatively TRBD2 (6 bases). Trimming shortened V by 0 bases and J by 4 bases, and 10 bases separated the two germline ends. Looked up from germline, CDR1 is SGHTA and CDR2 is FQGNSA. This CDR3 region has 14 residues.